These 17 T cell receptor beta chains share one sample of origin, sequenced in a study of blood T cell repertoires in COVID-19. This table comes from immunoSEQ multiplex PCR, and its TCRdb copy is limited to in-frame clones, with some not included. The sample yields roughly 140,000 clones, around 84% seen once. Sequencing was carried out using PBMCs or T cells enriched from blood (not recorded which). The receptors shown here come from a man in his fifties who had recovered from COVID-19.

The rearrangement links TRBV9 to TRBJ1-3; D is uncertain. V was cut by 0 bases and J by 0 bases, with 7 bases left in between. The CDR3 extends over 15 amino acids. The V gene's germline CDR1 is SGDLS and CDR2 YYNGEE. CDR3: CASSVGTASGNTIYF. The CDR3 DNA is TGTGCCAGCAGCGTAGGTACAGCCTCTGGAAACACCATATATTTT.

The chain carries TRBV19 and TRBJ2-1; maybe TRBD1 (6 bases). Germline V CDR1 and CDR2: LNHDA, SQIVND (reference sequence). The CDR3 is 14 residues long. The V end was cut by 4 bases, the J end by 4 bases, with 11 bases between. In nucleotides, the CDR3 is TGTGCCAGTAGTAACGGACAGCTGTACAATGAGCAGTTCTTC. Protein product: CASSNGQLYNEQFF.

The chain recombines TRBV4-2 with TRBJ1-6; D is perhaps TRBD1 (5 bases). Germline V gives CDR1 LGHNA, CDR2 YNFKEQ. Trimming cost V 1 base and J 7 bases, with 14 bases left between them. This CDR3 comprises 16 residues. This CDR3 reads CASSQGGSERNSPLHF. CDR3 DNA: TGTGCCAGCAGCCAAGGGGGCAGTGAAAGAAATTCACCCCTCCACTTT.

The chain has TRBV2 and TRBJ2-6; tentatively, D is TRBD2 (6 bases). The CDR3 covers 16 residues. Germline lookup yields CDR1 SNHLY and CDR2 FYNNEI. Deletions cut 6 bases from V and 3 bases from J, with 15 bases between. CDR3 sequence: CASRTLGTVGANVLTF. CDR3 nucleotides: TGTGCCAGCAGGACATTGGGGACTGTTGGGGCCAACGTCCTGACTTTC.

This clone was recorded a few times. The rearrangement uses TRBV3-1 (or the pseudogene TRBV3-2) and TRBJ1-3; 7 nucleotides match TRBD1. V shed 0 bases, J shed 9 bases, and the junction held 5 bases outside the gene matches. The CDR3 contains 14 residues. Germline CDR1 and CDR2: LGHDT and YNNKEL (reference sequence). The CDR3 DNA sequence: TGTGCCAGCAGCCAAGAAAAGGGGGCGGTCACCATATATTTT. Protein: CASSQEKGAVTIYF.

The chain joins TRBV5-1 to TRBJ1-1; D possibly corresponds to TRBD1 (5 bases). This CDR3 spans 13 amino acids. CDR1 SGHRS and CDR2 YFSETQ come from the germline V gene. Trimming left V 4 bases short and J 5 bases short, with 12 bases between. As DNA, the CDR3 is TGCGCCAGCAGCCCAGGGCCCGGGACTGAAGCTTTCTTT. Amino acids: CASSPGPGTEAFF.

This sequence joins TRBV7-2 and TRBJ1-3; D is perhaps TRBD1 (6 bases). Germline CDR1 SGHTA, CDR2 FQGNSA. Trimming removed 2 bases at V and 0 bases at J, with 14 bases between. The CDR3 sequence is 17 residues long. CDR3 coding DNA: TGTGCCAGCAGCTTATCTGGGGGACAAGTCTCTGGAAACACCATATATTTT. Its protein is CASSLSGGQVSGNTIYF.

This chain links TRBV11-3 with TRBJ2-1, with a weak D call TRBD2 (6 bases). Trimming left V 0 bases short and J 9 bases short, with 12 bases between. CDR1 and CDR2 from the germline V gene are SGHNT and YENEEA. The CDR3 length is 14 residues. The CDR3 sequence: CASSLDPEEGEQFF. Here the CDR3 DNA reads TGTGCCAGCAGCTTAGATCCGGAGGAGGGTGAGCAGTTCTTC.

The chain employs TRBV7-9 and TRBJ2-5, with D perhaps matching TRBD1 (6 bases). The CDR3 has 14 residues. Germline CDR1 SEHNR, CDR2 FQNEAQ (reference sequence). V shed 2 bases and J shed 4 bases, with 11 bases lying between them. CDR3 protein: CASSLQGPGETQYF. For the CDR3, the DNA is TGTGCCAGCAGCTTACAGGGGCCGGGAGAGACCCAGTACTTC.

The genes are TRBV5-1 and TRBJ2-3; the D gene is possibly TRBD2 (7 bases). This CDR3 has 15 amino acids. Germline V gene sequence: CDR1 SGHRS, CDR2 YFSETQ. The ends were cut back, 0 bases at V and 6 bases at J, with 14 bases in the middle. The CDR3 nucleotides read TGCGCCAGCAGCTTGGAGGCAGGGAGGGGGGATACGCAGTATTTT. Translated, it gives CASSLEAGRGDTQYF.

V is TRBV7-2 and J is TRBJ2-7; TRBD2 aligns across 13 bases. Germline V CDR1 and CDR2: SGHTA, FQGNSA. The CDR3 covers 16 residues. Unmatched junction bases numbered 1, after V lost 0 bases and J lost 2 bases. The CDR3 DNA reads TGTGCCAGCAGCTTAGCGGGGACTAGCGGGGCCTACGAGCAGTACTTC. Translating it yields CASSLAGTSGAYEQYF.

The chain has TRBV12-5 and TRBJ1-2; a weak D match, TRBD1 (6 bases). Deletions cut 3 bases from V and 2 bases from J, with 13 bases between. CDR1 and CDR2 from the germline V gene are LGHNT and FRNRAP. This CDR3 contains 15 residues. This chain's CDR3 is CASGFNDRPNYGYTF. CDR3 bases: TGTGCTAGTGGTTTCAACGACAGGCCCAACTATGGCTACACCTTC.

The chain uses TRBV5-6 and TRBJ1-2; D is unresolved. CDR3 length equals 14 residues. V gave up 0 bases and J gave up 4 bases, with 10 bases separating them. Per the germline V gene, CDR1 is SGHDT and CDR2 is YYEEEE. The CDR3 DNA is TGTGCCAGCAGCTTGGCAGTCGGGAGCTATGGCTACACCTTC. It is translated as CASSLAVGSYGYTF.

This chain joins TRBV6-5 and TRBJ2-7; maybe TRBD2 (5 bases). Germline CDR1 MNHEY, CDR2 SVGAGI. The CDR3 extends over 15 amino acids. The ends were cut back, 2 bases at V and 5 bases at J, with 16 bases in the middle. The CDR3 loop is CASSYGRAGINEQYF. CDR3 DNA sequence: TGTGCCAGCAGTTACGGGCGGGCAGGAATAAACGAGCAGTACTTC.

This chain links TRBV2 with TRBJ1-1; D is unclear. Germline V gene data show CDR1 as SNHLY and CDR2 as FYNNEI. The V gene lost 6 bases and the J gene lost 0 bases, with 8 bases spanning the gap. The CDR3 covers 13 residues. The chain's CDR3 is CASREEMNTEAFF. The DNA of the CDR3 is TGTGCCAGCAGGGAGGAAATGAACACTGAAGCTTTCTTT.

The J gene is TRBJ1-2, the V gene TRBV29-1; D not certain. This CDR3 is 11 amino acids long. V shed 4 bases and J shed 3 bases, with 6 bases lying between them. Germline values: CDR1 SQVTM, CDR2 ANQGSEA. In nucleotides, the CDR3 is TGCAGCGTTGCCCGCGACTATGGCTACACCTTC. It translates to CSVARDYGYTF.

The chain couples TRBV6-1 to TRBJ2-1; the D is unclear. This CDR3 spans 16 amino acids. Trimming pared 0 bases from V and 0 bases from J, leaving 9 bases between. Looked up from germline, CDR1 is MNHNS and CDR2 is SASEGT. The CDR3 DNA reads TGTGCCAGCAGTGAAGCGGCACAGAGCTCCTACAATGAGCAGTTCTTC. It specifies CASSEAAQSSYNEQFF.